This T cell receptor beta chain was captured by sequencing in a study of cytomegalovirus exposure and HLA in healthy donors. Overall study results and limits: Most TCR sequences were uncommon, yet certain public TCRs appeared in many donors. More clonal expansion characterized HLA-associated TCR beta chains than equally common others in a later analysis. Earlier analysis yielded a pattern in which most TCR beta V segments were productive about 90% or about 30% of the time.

On this clone: Its antigen is as yet unknown.

The V end was cut by 3 bases, the J end by 6 bases, with 12 bases between. Looked up from germline, CDR1 is MNHEY and CDR2 is SMNVEV (reference sequence). CDR3 length: 14 amino acids. Use of 60 Vbeta and 13 Jbeta primers characterized the PCR. Here immunoSEQ multiplex PCR was the method, and the copy in TCRdb shows in-frame clones only, minus some. The sample comprises some 90,000 clones, about three quarters of which are singletons, and approximately 4.7% rests with the top ten. This sequence was found in a male donor in good health and CMV-seropositive. Source material: PBMCs. This rearrangement joins TRBV27 to TRBJ1-5; a weak D match, TRBD1 (6 bases). DNA for the CDR3: TGTGCCAGCAGTTTTCAGGGAGGGGGTCAGCCCCAGCATTTT. Protein: CASSFQGGGQPQHF.